This T cell receptor (beta chain) was obtained from a study of brain T cells in children with intractable seizures. Study conclusions and caveats: Pre- and post-surgery blood differed in depth, so pre-surgery absences may be undersampling.

TCRdb's copy holds only in-frame clones and misses some; the assay was immunoSEQ multiplex PCR. The table has roughly 80,000 clones, approximately 94% seen once. The sequenced cases were selected for having the highest brain T cell transcript signatures. Pre-surgery treatment included at least one anti-epileptic drug. With regard to this clone: Its antigen is not known.

The V gene end was trimmed by 4 bases and the J gene end by 3 bases; junction bases not matched to a gene: 11. CDR1 is MNHNY and CDR2 is SVGAGI in the germline V gene (reference sequence). The CDR3 has 16 residues. The V and J genes are TRBV6-6 and TRBJ2-5, with 7 bases fitting TRBD2. Material: peripheral blood, obtained at surgery. The clonotype comes from a boy younger than two with tuberous sclerosis and intractable seizures. CDR3: CASSFLLAESEETQYF. For the CDR3, the DNA is TGTGCCAGCAGTTTCCTTCTAGCGGAATCAGAAGAGACCCAGTACTTC.